A selection of T cell receptor beta chains follows, all from one sample in a study of shared clonotypes between healthy human individuals. The table came from immunoSEQ multiplex PCR; TCRdb's copy has only in-frame clones and leaves some out. Among fewer than 1 million clones listed, around 96% were seen once. The specimen was naive CD8+ T cells sorted from blood. The receptors were sampled from a man between 25 and 39 years old in good health. CDR3s include the opening cysteine and the closing phenylalanine or tryptophan. The D gene is left open where the match is weak. Clone size is shown for a subset of rows, as once, few, many or a class of expanded clone.

size	V	D	J	CDR3	DNA
.	TRBV23-1	.	TRBJ2-7	CASSQVRDRESRASGSCSEQYF	TGCGCCAGCAGTCAAGTCCGGGACAGGGAATCGAGGGCTAGCGGGAGTTGTAGTGAGCAGTACTTC
.	TRBV6-5	.	TRBJ1-2	CASSYATSGYGYTF	TGTGCCAGCAGTTACGCGACCAGCGGCTATGGCTACACCTTC
.	TRBV27	.	TRBJ2-7	CASSLTGTYEQYF	TGTGCCAGCAGTTTGACCGGGACCTACGAGCAGTACTTC
.	TRBV27	TRBD2	TRBJ2-1	CASSSRGLVGEQFF	TGTGCCAGCAGTTCTAGGGGACTAGTCGGAGAGCAGTTCTTC
.	TRBV28	.	TRBJ1-1	CATDQGFLKNTEAFF	TGTGCCACCGACCAGGGGTTCCTTAAGAACACTGAAGCTTTCTTT
.	TRBV9	TRBD2	TRBJ2-1	CASSVERAGGYNEQFF	TGTGCCAGCAGCGTAGAAAGAGCGGGAGGCTACAATGAGCAGTTCTTC
.	TRBV29-1	.	TRBJ2-7	CSVEDPRSSYEQYF	TGCAGCGTTGAAGATCCGCGGAGCTCCTACGAGCAGTACTTC
.	TRBV27	.	TRBJ2-5	CASSLKGRHGETQYF	TGTGCCAGCAGTTTAAAGGGGAGGCACGGGGAGACCCAGTACTTC
.	TRBV7-2	TRBD2	TRBJ2-3	CASSLGAGGPLGDTQYF	TGTGCCAGCAGCTTAGGGGCGGGAGGGCCCCTGGGAGATACGCAGTATTTT
.	TRBV27	.	TRBJ2-7	CASSLFSGLEGDEQYF	TGTGCCAGCAGTTTATTTAGCGGCCTCGAAGGGGACGAGCAGTACTTC
.	TRBV5-7	TRBD1	TRBJ1-3	CASSSGQGARGNTIYF	TGTGCCAGCAGCTCGGGACAGGGGGCGCGAGGAAACACCATATATTTT
.	TRBV5-6	.	TRBJ1-1	CASSLAGGTNTEAFF	TGTGCCAGCAGCTTGGCGGGAGGGACTAACACTGAAGCTTTCTTT
.	TRBV6-6	.	TRBJ1-1	CASSNNLNTEAFF	TGTGCCAGCAGCAACAATTTGAACACTGAAGCTTTCTTT
.	TRBV4-1	TRBD2	TRBJ2-2	CASSQDPPGLAGSGELFF	TGCGCCAGCAGCCAAGATCCACCGGGACTAGCGGGGTCCGGGGAGCTGTTTTTT
.	TRBV7-7	TRBD1	TRBJ2-5	CASSSFNRGRETQYF	TGTGCTAGCAGCTCGTTCAACAGGGGAAGGGAGACCCAGTACTTC
.	TRBV11-2	TRBD1	TRBJ2-7	CASSYSVGQGAISYEQYF	TGTGCCAGCTCCTATTCTGTGGGTCAGGGGGCCATTTCCTACGAGCAGTACTTC
.	TRBV5-5	TRBD1	TRBJ1-5	CASSAYYRGHQPQHF	TGTGCCAGCAGCGCATACTACAGGGGACATCAGCCCCAGCATTTT
.	TRBV5-1	TRBD2	TRBJ2-1	CASQREAQYNEQFF	TGCGCCAGCCAGCGGGAGGCTCAATACAATGAGCAGTTCTTC
once	TRBV28	.	TRBJ2-2	CASSLRTDMTNTGELFF	TGTGCCAGCAGTCTTAGGACGGACATGACGAACACCGGGGAGCTGTTTTTT
few	TRBV9	.	TRBJ2-1	CASSVGAPYEQFF	TGTGCCAGCAGCGTAGGAGCGCCCTATGAGCAGTTCTTC
.	TRBV2	.	TRBJ2-7	CASRDRYYEQYF	TGTGCCAGCAGGGACAGATACTACGAGCAGTACTTC
.	TRBV18	.	TRBJ2-7	CASSPNTYEQYF	TGTGCCAGCTCACCAAACACCTACGAGCAGTACTTC
.	TRBV11-2	.	TRBJ2-1	CASSFQYNEQFF	TGTGCCAGCAGCTTTCAATACAATGAGCAGTTCTTC
.	TRBV7-6	.	TRBJ1-4	CASSLARFDSTTNEKLFF	TGTGCCAGCAGCTTAGCTCGTTTCGACAGCACAACTAATGAAAAACTGTTTTTT
.	TRBV14	.	TRBJ1-1	CASSHMPAWPQGIDEAFF	TGTGCCAGCAGCCACATGCCCGCATGGCCTCAAGGGATTGATGAAGCTTTCTTT
.	TRBV7-6	TRBD2	TRBJ2-1	CASSFIREGINEQFF	TGTGCCAGCAGCTTTATTCGGGAGGGTATCAATGAGCAGTTCTTC
.	TRBV10-2	TRBD1	TRBJ2-7	CASSEASDRDEQYF	TGCGCCAGCAGTGAAGCCTCGGACAGGGACGAGCAGTACTTC
.	TRBV7-6	TRBD2	TRBJ2-7	CASSRLAGGVEQYF	TGTGCCAGCAGCCGACTAGCGGGAGGGGTAGAGCAGTACTTC
once	TRBV11-2	.	TRBJ2-1	CASSLVAPSIPTSRNEQFF	TGTGCCAGCAGCTTAGTAGCCCCCTCCATTCCAACTAGCCGAAATGAGCAGTTCTTC
.	TRBV19	.	TRBJ2-7	CASSSRLTSTYEQYF	TGTGCCAGTAGTAGCAGGCTGACTAGTACCTACGAGCAGTACTTC
.	TRBV6-1	.	TRBJ2-5	CASSQAWGETQYF	TGTGCCAGCAGCCAGGCCTGGGGGGAGACCCAGTACTTC
.	TRBV4-1	TRBD2	TRBJ2-1	CASSQDLLAGTYNEQFF	TGCGCCAGCAGCCAAGATTTACTAGCGGGTACATACAATGAGCAGTTCTTC
.	TRBV19	TRBD1	TRBJ1-2	CASSSDRVVYGYTF	TGTGCCAGTAGTTCCGACAGGGTGGTCTATGGCTACACCTTC
.	TRBV7-9	.	TRBJ2-5	CASSLDRETQETQYF	TGTGCCAGCAGCTTAGATAGGGAGACACAAGAGACCCAGTACTTC
.	TRBV28	.	TRBJ1-2	CASSPDRGKNLYGYTF	TGTGCCAGCAGTCCCGATCGGGGGAAAAACCTCTATGGCTACACCTTC
.	TRBV7-8	TRBD2	TRBJ2-7	CASSSRTSGDYEQYF	TGTGCCAGCAGCTCGAGGACTAGCGGAGATTACGAGCAGTACTTC
.	TRBV27	TRBD2	TRBJ2-7	CASSLLAASYEQYF	TGTGCCAGCAGTCTTCTAGCGGCCTCCTACGAGCAGTACTTC
.	TRBV29-1	TRBD2	TRBJ2-1	CSVATSGYYNEQFF	TGCAGCGTGGCGACTAGCGGGTACTACAATGAGCAGTTCTTC
.	TRBV7-7	TRBD1	TRBJ2-5	CASSSRDRVGETQYF	TGTGCCAGCAGCAGCCGGGACAGGGTTGGAGAGACCCAGTACTTC
.	TRBV6-5	TRBD1	TRBJ2-3	CASSPTGGGTDTQYF	TGTGCCAGCAGTCCCACAGGGGGTGGGACAGATACGCAGTATTTT
.	TRBV4-1	.	TRBJ2-2	CASSQDLEGTGELFF	TGCGCCAGCAGCCAAGATTTAGAGGGCACCGGGGAGCTGTTTTTT
.	TRBV7-2	.	TRBJ2-2	CASNRGLTGELFF	TGTGCCAGCAACCGTGGTCTAACCGGGGAGCTGTTTTTT
.	TRBV27	.	TRBJ1-5	CASRLGGTDQPQHF	TGTGCCAGCAGGTTGGGGGGGACCGATCAGCCCCAGCATTTT
.	TRBV5-1	TRBD1	TRBJ2-2	CASSLRGGANTGELFF	TGCGCCAGCAGCTTGAGAGGGGGCGCGAACACCGGGGAGCTGTTTTTT
.	TRBV10-3	.	TRBJ1-5	CAISDGQTNNQPQHF	TGTGCCATCAGTGACGGACAGACTAATAATCAGCCCCAGCATTTT
.	TRBV16	.	TRBJ2-5	CASSQGASIYQYF	TGTGCCAGCAGCCAGGGCGCCTCGATTTACCAGTACTTC
.	TRBV6-1	TRBD1	TRBJ1-2	CASSDRWDRSSVYGYTF	TGTGCCAGCAGTGACCGCTGGGACAGGAGTTCGGTCTATGGCTACACCTTC
.	TRBV13	.	TRBJ2-7	CASSPWVSSYEQYF	TGTGCCAGCAGCCCCTGGGTTTCCTCCTACGAGCAGTACTTC
.	TRBV19	TRBD1	TRBJ2-4	CASSQGQGSALHF	TGTGCCAGTAGTCAGGGACAGGGGTCCGCTTTACACTTC
.	TRBV7-9	TRBD1	TRBJ2-5	CASSPQGPQETQYF	TGTGCCAGCAGCCCACAGGGGCCCCAAGAGACCCAGTACTTC